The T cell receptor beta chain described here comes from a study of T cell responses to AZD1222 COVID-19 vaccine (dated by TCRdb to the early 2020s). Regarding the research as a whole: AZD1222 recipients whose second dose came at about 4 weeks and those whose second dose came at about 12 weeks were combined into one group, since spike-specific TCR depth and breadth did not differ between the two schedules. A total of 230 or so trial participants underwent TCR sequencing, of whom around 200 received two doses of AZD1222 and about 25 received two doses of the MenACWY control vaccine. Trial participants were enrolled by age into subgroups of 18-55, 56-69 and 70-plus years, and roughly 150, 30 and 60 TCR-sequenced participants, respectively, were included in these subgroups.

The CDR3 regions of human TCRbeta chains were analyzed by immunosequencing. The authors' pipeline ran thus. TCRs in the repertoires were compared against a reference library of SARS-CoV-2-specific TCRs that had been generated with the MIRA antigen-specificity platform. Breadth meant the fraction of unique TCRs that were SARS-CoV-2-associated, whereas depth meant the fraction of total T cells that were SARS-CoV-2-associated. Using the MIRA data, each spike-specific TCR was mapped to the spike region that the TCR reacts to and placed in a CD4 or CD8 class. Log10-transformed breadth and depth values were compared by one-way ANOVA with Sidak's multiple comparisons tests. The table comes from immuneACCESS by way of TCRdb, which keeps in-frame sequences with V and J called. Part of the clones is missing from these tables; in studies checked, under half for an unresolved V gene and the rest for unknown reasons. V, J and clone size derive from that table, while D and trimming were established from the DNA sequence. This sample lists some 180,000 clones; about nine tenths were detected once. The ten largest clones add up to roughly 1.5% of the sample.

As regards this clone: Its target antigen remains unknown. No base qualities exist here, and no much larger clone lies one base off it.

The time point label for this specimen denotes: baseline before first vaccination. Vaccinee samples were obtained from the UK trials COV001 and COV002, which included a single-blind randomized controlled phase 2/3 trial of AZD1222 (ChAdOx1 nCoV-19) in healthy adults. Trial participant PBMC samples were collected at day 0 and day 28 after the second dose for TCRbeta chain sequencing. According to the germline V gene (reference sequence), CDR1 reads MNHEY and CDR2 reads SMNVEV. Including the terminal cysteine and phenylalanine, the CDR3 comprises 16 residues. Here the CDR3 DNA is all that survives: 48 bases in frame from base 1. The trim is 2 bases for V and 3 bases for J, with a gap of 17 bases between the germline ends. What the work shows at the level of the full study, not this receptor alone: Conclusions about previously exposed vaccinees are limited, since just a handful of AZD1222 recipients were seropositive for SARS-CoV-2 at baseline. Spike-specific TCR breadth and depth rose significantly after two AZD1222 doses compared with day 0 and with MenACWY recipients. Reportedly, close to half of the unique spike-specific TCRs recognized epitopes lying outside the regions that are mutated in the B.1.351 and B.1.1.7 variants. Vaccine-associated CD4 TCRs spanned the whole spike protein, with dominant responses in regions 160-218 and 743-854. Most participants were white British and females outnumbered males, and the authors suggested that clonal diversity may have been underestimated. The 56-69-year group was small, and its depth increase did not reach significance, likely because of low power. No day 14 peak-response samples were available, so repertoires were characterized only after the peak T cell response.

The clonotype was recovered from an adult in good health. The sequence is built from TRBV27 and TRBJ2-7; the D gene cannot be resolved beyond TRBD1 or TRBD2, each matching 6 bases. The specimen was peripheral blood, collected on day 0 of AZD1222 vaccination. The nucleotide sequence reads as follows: TGTGCCAGCAGTTTACGGGGGCCCCTCCAGAGCTACGAGCAGTACTTC. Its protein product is CASSLRGPLQSYEQYF.